The T cell receptor beta chain under discussion was sequenced for a study of OX40 agonist ivuxolimab in advanced cancers. As for the study in general: Patients with hepatocellular carcinoma, melanoma, renal cell or head and neck cancer made up the dose-escalation patients.

V lost 4 bases and J 5 bases, leaving 15 bases between the germline ends. CDR3 length equals 14 residues. Germline V lookup: CDR1 SQVTM, CDR2 ANQGSEA. Clones were sequenced by immunoSEQ multiplex PCR, and TCRdb holds only the in-frame ones, with some missing. The sample has over 60,000 clones, approximately 83% seen once. The clonotype comes from an adult with an advanced solid tumor such as melanoma, head and neck, liver or kidney cancer. The sequencing used CD4+ or CD8+ T cells sorted from blood, collected in a trial of the OX40 agonist ivuxolimab. The rearrangement links TRBV29-1 to TRBJ1-5, with D possibly matching TRBD1 (6 bases). CDR3 DNA sequence: TGCAGCGTTGCCCCAACAGGGCTAGATCAGCCCCAGCATTTT. Encoded protein: CSVAPTGLDQPQHF.